These 14 T cell receptor beta chains came from one sample sequenced in a study of blood T cell repertoires in COVID-19. This table comes from immunoSEQ multiplex PCR, and its TCRdb copy is limited to in-frame clones, with some not included. The sample holds about 280,000 clones; roughly 89% are singletons and the top ten take roughly 2.2%. Sequencing input: peripheral blood. Receptors originate from a man between 45 and 60 years old with acute or convalescent COVID-19.

This clone was counted once. This chain links TRBV20-1 with TRBJ2-3, with a weak D call TRBD2 (5 bases). CDR3 length equals 10 residues. The V gene's germline CDR1 is DFQATT and CDR2 SNEGSKA (reference sequence). V lost 8 bases to trimming and J lost 6 bases, with 9 bases between them. CDR3 in amino acids: CSTGGDTQYF. Written as DNA, the CDR3 is TGCAGTACCGGCGGGGATACGCAGTATTTT.

The chain employs TRBV5-8 and TRBJ1-3; D is ambiguous. CDR3 size: 13 residues. V was clipped by 2 bases and J by 0 bases, with 3 bases between them. CDR1 and CDR2 from the germline V gene are SGHTS and YDEGEE. For the CDR3, the DNA is TGTGCCAGCAGCTTACTCTCTGGAAACACCATATATTTT. This codes for CASSLLSGNTIYF.

The DNA of the CDR3 is TGCGCCAGCAGCCAAGGCGGGGGGAGGAACAATGAGCAGTTCTTC. Protein product: CASSQGGGRNNEQFF. J is TRBJ2-1 and V is TRBV4-1; 8 positions match TRBD2. This CDR3 has 15 amino acids. V trimming: 1 base; J trimming: 5 bases; junction bases outside the gene matches: 4. In germline, CDR1 is MGHRA, CDR2 YSYEKL.

The chain combines TRBV5-6 with TRBJ1-2, with D possibly being TRBD1 (6 bases). Germline CDR1 is SGHDT and CDR2 is YYEEEE. The CDR3 extends over 15 amino acids. Trimming shortened V by 4 bases and J by 3 bases, and 16 bases separated the two germline ends. The CDR3 is CASSRRGRGDYGYTF. CDR3 DNA: TGTGCCAGCAGCCGAAGGGGCAGGGGAGACTATGGCTACACCTTC.

V is TRBV2 and J is TRBJ2-5, with D perhaps TRBD2 (5 bases). CDR3 size: 15 residues. From germline, CDR1 is SNHLY and CDR2 FYNNEI. V was pared by 7 bases and J by 5 bases, with 20 bases between. The CDR3 DNA follows: TGTGCCAGCAATTCCTGGGGTAGCGTTGGGGAGACCCAGTACTTC. Protein product: CASNSWGSVGETQYF.

The chain uses TRBV18 and TRBJ2-7; 11 bases are shared with TRBD2. Germline CDR1 reads KGHSH; CDR2 reads LQKENI. The V and J ends lost 2 bases and 7 bases, in that order; junction bases with no gene match: 10. CDR3 length: 16 residues. The CDR3 protein is CASSPTGLAGGSEQYF. CDR3 sequence (DNA): TGTGCCAGCTCACCAACTGGGCTAGCGGGGGGAAGTGAGCAGTACTTC.

As regards this clone: One junction end does not reproduce the germline sequence, and a read error may be involved. This chain joins TRBV7-9 and TRBJ2-3; TRBD1 aligns across 7 bases. CDR3 size: 12 residues. Germline-derived CDR1 and CDR2 are SEHNR and FQNEAQ (reference sequence). DNA for the CDR3: TGTGCCAGCAGCCCTATCACAGGGGCCGTGAATTTT. Translated, it gives CASSPITGAVNF.

The chain recombines TRBV18 with TRBJ1-2; maybe TRBD1 (5 bases). Germline CDR1 is KGHSH and CDR2 is LQKENI. The CDR3 consists of 16 residues. V was shortened by 3 bases and J by 7 bases, with 21 bases between the two germline ends. The chain's CDR3 is CASSPEAGNQGSGYTF. The CDR3 nucleotides read TGTGCCAGCTCACCCGAAGCCGGAAATCAGGGCTCTGGCTACACCTTC.

This chain links TRBV2 with TRBJ1-2; D ambiguous. The germline CDR1 and CDR2 sequences are SNHLY and FYNNEI. The V and J ends lost 6 bases and 4 bases respectively, with 12 bases between them. This CDR3 is built from 13 residues. The CDR3 region is CASRETGFYGYTF. CDR3 DNA: TGTGCCAGCAGAGAGACGGGGTTCTATGGCTACACCTTC.

This clone has only one observation. The genes are TRBV11-2 and TRBJ2-5, with 7 bases fitting TRBD1. This CDR3 has 15 residues. The V gene's germline CDR1 is SGHAT and CDR2 FQNNGV. With V trimmed by 2 bases and J by 1 base, 4 bases remained unmatched. The CDR3 protein is CASSLMGQSQETQYF. The CDR3 region has the DNA TGTGCCAGCAGCTTAATGGGACAGAGCCAAGAGACCCAGTACTTC.

The rearrangement links TRBV10-2 to TRBJ1-1; 12 bases fit TRBD1. The germline V gene has CDR1 WSHSY and CDR2 SAAADI. The V gene end was trimmed by 2 bases and the J gene end by 0 bases; junction bases not matched to a gene: 4. The CDR3 consists of 17 residues. As DNA, the CDR3 is TGCGCCAGCAGTGAGGGGACAGGGGGCTTGTTGAACACTGAAGCTTTCTTT. This gives the protein CASSEGTGGLLNTEAFF.

V usage is TRBV3-1 (or the pseudogene TRBV3-2) and J usage is TRBJ2-6, with a weak D call TRBD1 (5 bases). Germline V lookup: CDR1 LGHDT, CDR2 YNNKEL (reference sequence). With 0 bases removed from V and 0 bases from J, the gap between germline ends came to 12 bases. The CDR3 is made up of 18 amino acids. For the CDR3, the DNA is TGTGCCAGCAGCCAAGACCCAAACAGGTTCTCTGGGGCCAACGTCCTGACTTTC. It specifies CASSQDPNRFSGANVLTF.

This chain links TRBV5-1 with TRBJ2-7; possibly TRBD1 for D (5 bases). Germline CDR1 SGHRS, CDR2 YFSETQ. Trimming took 1 base from V and 5 from J, leaving 10 bases between them. This CDR3 contains 13 residues. Here the CDR3 reads CASSLFGANEQYF. In DNA form, the CDR3 reads TGCGCCAGCAGCTTGTTTGGGGCTAACGAGCAGTACTTC.

J is TRBJ1-2 and V is TRBV3-1 (or the pseudogene TRBV3-2), with D perhaps TRBD1 (6 bases). CDR3 length: 14 residues. In germline, CDR1 is LGHDT, CDR2 YNNKEL (reference sequence). V was clipped by 7 bases and J by 2 bases, with 14 bases between them. The chain's CDR3 is CASTATGANYGYTF. The CDR3 coding sequence is TGTGCCAGCACCGCGACAGGCGCCAACTATGGCTACACCTTC.